This entry lists 23 T cell receptor beta chains sequenced from one sample in a study of neoadjuvant anti-PD-1 for oral cavity cancer. Sequenced by immunoSEQ multiplex PCR; TCRdb stores in-frame clones only, minus some. The table shows about 9,300 clones, with around 75% occurring only once. Documented time point: after neoadjuvant nivolumab, at surgical resection. Specimen: PBMCs, collected after nivolumab (anti-PD-1) treatment. The receptor source for this set is a person aged 35-79 years with oral cavity squamous cell carcinoma.

This chain links TRBV6-6 with TRBJ1-4; tentatively, D is TRBD1 (5 bases). Trimming cost V 5 bases and J 7 bases, with 14 bases left between them. Germline CDR1 is MNHNY and CDR2 is SVGAGI (reference sequence). The CDR3 covers 14 residues. The CDR3 DNA reads TGTGCCAGCAGTCAGGGTGGAGGTAGTGAAAAACTGTTTTTT. Translated, it gives CASSQGGGSEKLFF.

J is TRBJ2-7 and V is TRBV7-9; D remains ambiguous. The CDR3 extends over 13 amino acids. Germline V gives CDR1 SEHNR, CDR2 FQNEAQ (reference sequence). V lost 3 bases to trimming and J lost 0 bases, with 6 bases between them. The CDR3 loop reads CASSFSLSYEQYF. CDR3 nucleotide sequence: TGTGCCAGCAGCTTTTCCCTCTCCTACGAGCAGTACTTC.

This clone was counted a few times. This chain uses TRBV11-2 with TRBJ1-1; 7 bases fit TRBD1. V shed 1 base, J shed 7 bases, and the junction held 3 bases outside the gene matches. Germline V CDR1 and CDR2: SGHAT, FQNNGV. This CDR3 has 13 amino acids. CDR3 region: CASSLGPGGEAFF. CDR3 DNA: TGTGCCAGCAGCTTAGGGCCAGGGGGTGAAGCTTTCTTT.

CDR3 DNA sequence: TGTGCCAGCAGCCCGGACAGGCGGTCCTACGAGCAGTACTTC. This sequence encodes CASSPDRRSYEQYF. The rearrangement uses TRBV13 and TRBJ2-7, with 7 bases fitting TRBD1. V shed 5 bases, J shed 1 base, and the junction held 5 bases outside the gene matches. This CDR3 contains 14 residues. CDR1 is PRHDT, CDR2 FYEKMQ, per germline (reference sequence). Filled out from reference TRBV13 and TRBJ2-7, the complete variable domain reads AAGVIQSPRHLIKEKRETATLKCYPIPRHDTVYWYQQGPGQDPQFLISFYEKMQSDKGSIPDRFSAQQFSDYHSELNMSSLELGDSALYFCASSPDRRSYEQYFGPGTRLTVT.

The rearrangement uses TRBV7-2 and TRBJ2-3; tentative D call: TRBD2 (6 bases). Trimming removed 3 bases at V and 6 bases at J, with 7 bases between. The germline gives CDR1 SGHTA, CDR2 FQGNSA. The CDR3 runs to 12 residues. CDR3 sequence reads: CASSLGLDTQYF. The CDR3 coding sequence is TGTGCCAGCAGCTTGGGACTTGATACGCAGTATTTT.

This clone has only a few counts. The chain carries TRBV7-2 and TRBJ2-1; 11 bases match TRBD2. Germline V gene data show CDR1 as SGHTA and CDR2 as FQGNSA. Germline trimming cut 5 bases from V and 9 bases from J; bases unmatched to any gene: 12. This CDR3 has 16 amino acids. Here the CDR3 reads CASSPNLAGGVSEQFF. In DNA, the CDR3 is TGTGCCAGCAGCCCCAATCTAGCGGGGGGAGTGAGTGAGCAGTTCTTC.

V and J are TRBV7-8 and TRBJ2-7; TRBD1 matches 9 bases. The CDR3 consists of 17 residues. V gave up 1 base and J gave up 3 bases; unmatched junction bases: 10. Germline V lookup: CDR1 SGHVS, CDR2 FQNEAQ. The CDR3 spells CASSLVRGQGGRYEQYF. The CDR3, as DNA: TGTGCCAGCAGCTTAGTCAGGGGACAGGGAGGTCGCTACGAGCAGTACTTC.

The V call is TRBV5-4, the J call TRBJ2-1, with 7 bases that match TRBD2. The germline CDR1 and CDR2 sequences are SGHNT and YYREEE (reference sequence). The CDR3 runs to 13 residues. The J segment lost 6 bases and the V segment lost 9 bases, leaving 9 bases of the junction unmatched. DNA for the CDR3: TGTGCCACCTCGCCCGGCGGGAGCAATGAGCAGTTCTTC. Encoded protein: CATSPGGSNEQFF.

V and J are TRBV6-5 and TRBJ2-1, with D tentatively TRBD2 (5 bases). Germline V lookup: CDR1 MNHEY, CDR2 SVGAGI. The CDR3 sequence is 11 residues long. The V end lost 7 bases, the J end lost 6 bases, and 7 bases lay between the germline ends. The CDR3 DNA is TGTGCCAGCACACGGGGCAATGAGCAGTTCTTC. The encoded protein is CASTRGNEQFF.

The J gene is TRBJ2-2, the V gene TRBV5-4, with D maybe TRBD2 (5 bases). The ends were cut back, 4 bases at V and 4 bases at J, with 14 bases in the middle. This CDR3 comprises 15 residues. Germline V gives CDR1 SGHNT, CDR2 YYREEE (reference sequence). CDR3 nucleotides: TGTGCCAGCAGCCCCTGGACTCGGGGCACCGGGGAGCTGTTTTTT. It codes for CASSPWTRGTGELFF.

V gene TRBV5-1 combines with J gene TRBJ2-6; a possible D gene is TRBD1 (6 bases). Trimming removed 4 bases from V and 2 bases from J, with 31 bases in between. This CDR3 has 22 amino acids. Germline CDR1 is SGHRS and CDR2 is YFSETQ. CDR3 in DNA: TGCGCCAGCAGCCCAAGAGACATATACAGGGTCCATATACCCCCTGGGGCCAACGTCCTGACTTTC. Protein sequence: CASSPRDIYRVHIPPGANVLTF.

This clone occurred a few times. The V gene is TRBV2, the J gene TRBJ1-2; tentatively, D is TRBD1 (6 bases). Looked up from germline, CDR1 is SNHLY and CDR2 is FYNNEI. Trimming shortened V by 2 bases and J by 13 bases, and 20 bases separated the two germline ends. There are 14 residues in the CDR3. Here the CDR3 DNA reads TGTGCCAGCAGTGAATACGGGACATTCGATTCAGCCACCTTC. This encodes CASSEYGTFDSATF.

CDR3 in amino acids: CASSSGTPADTQYF. CDR3 DNA: TGTGCCAGCAGCTCCGGGACTCCCGCAGATACGCAGTATTTT. The chain recombines TRBV7-2 with TRBJ2-3, with a possible D match to TRBD2 (6 bases). Germline loops: CDR1 SGHTA, CDR2 FQGNSA. The CDR3 covers 14 residues. V dropped 4 bases and J dropped 4 bases, with 12 bases sitting between them. The whole variable domain, remainder taken from reference TRBV7-2 and TRBJ2-3, is GAGVSQSPSNKVTEKGKDVELRCDPISGHTALYWYRQSLGQGLEFLIYFQGNSAPDKSGLPSDRFSAERTGGSVSTLTIQRTQQEDSAVYLCASSSGTPADTQYFGPGTRLTVL.

V is TRBV28 and J is TRBJ2-7, with 8 bases aligning to TRBD2. Germline CDR1 is MDHEN and CDR2 is SYDVKM. This CDR3 has 15 residues. V was pared by 6 bases and J by 2 bases, with 9 bases of the junction left unmatched. The CDR3: CASSLTSGRTYEQYF. In DNA form, the CDR3 reads TGTGCCAGCAGCCTCACTAGCGGTCGGACCTACGAGCAGTACTTC.

This chain links TRBV9 with TRBJ1-3; D not certain. In germline, CDR1 is SGDLS, CDR2 YYNGEE. The CDR3 has 15 residues. Trimming pared 0 bases from V and 1 base from J, leaving 8 bases between. The CDR3 region has the DNA TGTGCCAGCAGCGTAGGACAACTTTCTGGAAACACCATATATTTT. Residues: CASSVGQLSGNTIYF.

Only a few counts were recorded for this clone. The rearrangement uses TRBV5-6 and TRBJ2-7; 7 bases fit TRBD1. The germline gives CDR1 SGHDT, CDR2 YYEEEE. The ends lost 3 bases at V and 3 bases at J; junction bases unmatched: 12. This CDR3 contains 16 residues. The CDR3 DNA reads as TGTGCCAGCAGCTCCGTGAGGGGACAGAGCTTCTACGAGCAGTACTTC. Protein: CASSSVRGQSFYEQYF.

V usage is TRBV14 and J usage is TRBJ2-2; D gene uncertain. The CDR3 has 13 residues. The V gene lost 4 bases and the J gene lost 5 bases, with 8 bases spanning the gap. Germline CDR1 reads SGHDN; CDR2 reads FVKESK. The CDR3 is CASSRQWTGELFF. The CDR3 DNA sequence: TGTGCCAGCAGCCGGCAGTGGACCGGGGAGCTGTTTTTT.

The chain links TRBV6-5 to TRBJ2-7; TRBD1 agrees at 7 bases. Germline V CDR1 and CDR2: MNHEY, SVGAGI. V was clipped by 6 bases and J by 6 bases; unmatched bases: 8. CDR3 length: 13 amino acids. The CDR3 bases are TGTGCCAGCAGAATGGGAACAGGGGTCGAGCAGTACTTC. This encodes CASRMGTGVEQYF.

CDR3 amino acids: CASSLGGNNSPLHF. DNA for the CDR3: TGTGCCAGCAGCTTAGGCGGGAATAATTCACCCCTCCACTTT. V usage is TRBV7-8 and J usage is TRBJ1-6; no firm D call. The ends were cut back, 1 base at V and 5 bases at J, with 6 bases in the middle. The germline CDR1 and CDR2 sequences are SGHVS and FQNEAQ. The CDR3 extends over 14 amino acids.

This chain connects TRBV6-5 to TRBJ2-5; TRBD1 agrees at 7 bases. CDR3 length equals 15 residues. J lost 3 bases, V lost 6 bases, and 10 bases had no gene match. Germline V gene data show CDR1 as MNHEY and CDR2 as SVGAGI. Here the CDR3 reads CASREDRSLKETQYF. The DNA of the CDR3 is TGTGCCAGCAGAGAGGACAGGAGCCTTAAAGAGACCCAGTACTTC.

This clone was seen a single time. This sequence joins TRBV9 and TRBJ2-7; a possible D gene is TRBD1 (6 bases). This CDR3 comprises 15 residues. Looked up from germline, CDR1 is SGDLS and CDR2 is YYNGEE. The ends were cut back, 4 bases at V and 2 bases at J, with 16 bases in the middle. The CDR3 nucleotides are TGTGCCAGCAGCCCCCGGGACACCCTAACCTACGAGCAGTACTTC. Translating gives CASSPRDTLTYEQYF.

The chain couples TRBV7-9 to TRBJ1-2; tentatively, D is TRBD1 (5 bases). Trimming took 5 bases from V and 6 from J, leaving 16 bases between them. This CDR3 comprises 14 residues. Germline V CDR1 and CDR2: SEHNR, FQNEAQ (reference sequence). The CDR3 sequence is CASSPQGGANGYTF. The CDR3 DNA reads TGTGCCAGCAGCCCCCAAGGAGGGGCGAATGGCTACACCTTC.

There are a few counts of this clone. This chain connects TRBV6-5 to TRBJ1-6; a possible D gene is TRBD1 (5 bases). V was shortened by 0 bases and J by 8 bases, with 14 bases between the two germline ends. Per germline, CDR1 MNHEY and CDR2 SVGAGI. This CDR3 contains 16 residues. The CDR3, as DNA: TGTGCCAGCAGTTACTCGTTGGGCAGGGCGGATTCACCCCTCCACTTT. This translates into CASSYSLGRADSPLHF.